Described below is a single TCR beta chain sequence and its context. There is no known antigen for this receptor. No per-base quality is available; no much larger clone lies one base away. Including the terminal cysteine and phenylalanine, the CDR3 comprises 15 residues. Only CDR3 DNA is held: 45 bases, read in frame from base 1. Deletion took 0 bases off V and 3 bases off J, with a span of 12 bases between the germline ends. CDR1 GTSNPN and CDR2 SVGIG are derived from the germline V gene (reference sequence). Ophthalmopathy patients had moderately to severely active disease, with a Clinical Activity Score of 3 or more, a NOSPECS grade of 4 or more, and a disease duration of less than 3 months. The study excluded patients with uncontrolled infections, other autoimmune diseases, pregnancy or lactation. Clinical symptoms, serum thyroxine and TRAb, thyroid ultrasound, and orbital computed tomography formed the basis for the diagnoses. PBMCs were isolated from around 10 ml of fresh peripheral blood by Ficoll-Paque density gradient centrifugation. Trizol reagent was used to extract total RNA, and RNA quality was then checked on an Agilent 2100 Bioanalyzer.

TCR beta CDR3 regions were amplified from RNA transcripts. The TCR CDR3 was subjected to a first round of RT-PCR using the HTBI primer set and the Qiagen OneStep RT-PCR kit. Libraries were constructed in a second round of multiplex PCR, after which size selection and purification were performed. The libraries were sequenced on an Illumina HiSeq2000 using paired-end 100 bp reads. The paper's data handling went like this. SOAPnuke was used to process the raw data, throwing out any read that contained adapters or uncalled bases, had a mean Phred below 15, or lacked an exact constant-primer or identifier match. COPE v1.2.5 was used to merge the high-quality paired reads, and each unique nucleotide sequence was defined as a clonotype. MiTCR v1.1 was used to align clonotypes to the IMGT TRBV, TRBD and TRBJ reference segments. The analysis was restricted to V-J combinations with a frequency above 0.0001, which together covered approximately 99% of the repertoires. The TCS score was defined as F50 (clonal expansion) divided by E x V (chaos), with BLOSUM62-based TCRdist calculated between CDR3 peptides within each V-J. Welch's t-statistics and random forest reduced roughly 530 V-J features to 10 to 15, which were used in a naive Bayes classifier (R e1071). TCRdb took the public reads, trimmed them with fastp at Q25, ran MiXCR for clone calling and kept in-frame beta chains. Records with the same CDR3 protein are collapsed into one entry carrying the most frequent genes and DNA. The V and J calls were determined by TCRdb, not by the authors. A total of some 300,000 distinct CDR3 sequences appear in this sample, approximately 18% of them only once. The ten largest clones represent 39% of the sample.

These data belong to a study of T cells in Graves' hyperthyroidism and ophthalmopathy (dated by TCRdb to the late 2010s). Notes on the research overall: Peripheral blood samples were taken at the time of initial diagnosis, prior to any treatment. According to the paper, TCR Vbeta CDR3 sequencing was carried out on 120 to 150 peripheral blood samples, which came from under 50 ophthalmopathy, around 75 hyperthyroidism and about 17 progressor patients. To identify TCR V-J signatures that set the groups apart, the researchers used a discovery cohort of 100 patients, made up of 40 to 45 with Graves' ophthalmopathy and about 60 with stable Graves' hyperthyroidism. Thyroid tissue and blood T-cell repertoires from over 5 Graves' hyperthyroidism patients were also compared in the study. The 100 or so discovery patients were randomly split 7:3 into training and test sets. After blood sampling, hyperthyroidism patients were treated with methimazole at a starting dose of 30 mg daily, and ophthalmopathy patients were treated with high-dose intravenous methylprednisolone. An independent validation cohort of under 20 hyperthyroidism patients and approximately 15 patients who later progressed to ophthalmopathy tested prospective prediction of ophthalmopathy. The investigation overall reported the following: In validation, the model predicted progression to ophthalmopathy a median of about 6.8 months before onset, with approximately 70% sensitivity and about 75% specificity. Sample size was not statistically predetermined, and blinding of investigators to group allocation was not performed. In cross-validation, a model built on a 13 V-J signature told ophthalmopathy apart from stable hyperthyroidism with 87.88% sensitivity and around 81% specificity, and in testing the same model reached 80%/75%. Most expanded thyroid clonotypes (frequency above 0.001) were also detected in blood, suggesting blood repertoires may reflect thyroid immune responses.

The receptor chain draws on TRBV30 and TRBJ1-5; TRBD1 is perhaps the D gene, given 5 matching bases. Sequenced material: blood. The receptor was derived from a middle-aged man with Graves' ophthalmopathy. The CDR3 amino acid sequence is: CAWSVGLTDNQPQHF. The base sequence is TGTGCCTGGAGTGTGGGACTCACGGACAATCAGCCCCAGCATTTT.